This T cell receptor (beta chain) was captured by sequencing in a study of blood T cells in healthy people across ages. Study context: Per two T cells, about one barcoded beta molecule was captured through template switching.

PCR was performed a second time for about 7 to 12 cycles using a sample-barcoded 5' primer and a J-beta primer mix. TCRdb reprocessed the 5' RACE reads with MiXCR, giving one entry per CDR3 protein. The table lists 1.5 million to 2 million distinct CDR3 sequences, roughly 27% of them singletons. A word on this clonotype: Its antigen is not known.

General study findings and limits: Long-lived donors had more naive CD4+ cells and higher diversity than aged donors. Shifts in expanded clonotypes may have been confounded by donor CMV status, which was unknown.

This CDR3 spans 16 amino acids. V shed 1 base and J shed 0 bases, with 12 bases lying between them. CDR1 is LGHDT and CDR2 is YNNKEL in the germline V gene (reference sequence). The receptor was derived from a woman aged 25 to 39 in good health. V usage is TRBV3-1 and J usage is TRBJ1-1; D ambiguous. The sequenced sample was blood. The CDR3 reads CASSQGFSVMNTEAFF. The CDR3 nucleotides are TGTGCCAGCAGCCAAGGGTTTTCAGTCATGAACACTGAAGCTTTCTTT.